The count of the clone carrying this T cell receptor (beta chain) is one. Its antigen is undetermined. The data originate from a study of molecular identifiers for immune sequencing clone quantification. Study-level points and caveats: Jurkat TCR RNA that was spiked in from one cell was reportedly detectable among approximately 900,000 naive cells.

TCRdb fed the PCR reads into MiXCR, producing one record per CDR3 protein. The sample includes tens of thousands of distinct CDR3 sequences, around 20% of them seen just once. Source material: naive CD8+ T cells from blood, with Jurkat cell RNA spiked in. Subset here: FACS-sorted CD8+CD4-CCR7+CD45RA+ naive T cells. The clonotype originates from a human donor in good health. Some libraries in this study had Jurkat cell RNA spiked in.

In nucleotides, the CDR3 is TGTGCCAGCAGCCAAACCACAGGGCTGCTCTACGAGCAGTACTTC. Its protein is CASSQTTGLLYEQYF. This sequence joins TRBV7-9 and TRBJ2-7; D may be TRBD1 (6 bases). The CDR3 length is 15 residues. Germline CDR1 is SEHNR and CDR2 is FQNEAQ (reference sequence). V lost 5 bases and J lost 3, with 17 bases in between.